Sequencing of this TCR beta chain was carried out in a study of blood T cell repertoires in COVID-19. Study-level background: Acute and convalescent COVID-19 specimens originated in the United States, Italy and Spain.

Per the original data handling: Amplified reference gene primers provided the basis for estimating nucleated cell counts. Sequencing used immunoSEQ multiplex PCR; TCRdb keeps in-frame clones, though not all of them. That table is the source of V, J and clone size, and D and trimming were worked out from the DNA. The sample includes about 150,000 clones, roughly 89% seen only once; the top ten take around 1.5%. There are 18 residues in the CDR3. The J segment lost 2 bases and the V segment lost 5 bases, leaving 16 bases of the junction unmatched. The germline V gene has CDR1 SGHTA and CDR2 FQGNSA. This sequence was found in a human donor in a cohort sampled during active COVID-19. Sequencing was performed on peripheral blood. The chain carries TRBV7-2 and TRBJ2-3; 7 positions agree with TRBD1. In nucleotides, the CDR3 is TGTGCCAGCAGCACAACTGGGAAGAAGGGGGCCCACACAGATACGCAGTATTTT. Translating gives CASSTTGKKGAHTDTQYF.